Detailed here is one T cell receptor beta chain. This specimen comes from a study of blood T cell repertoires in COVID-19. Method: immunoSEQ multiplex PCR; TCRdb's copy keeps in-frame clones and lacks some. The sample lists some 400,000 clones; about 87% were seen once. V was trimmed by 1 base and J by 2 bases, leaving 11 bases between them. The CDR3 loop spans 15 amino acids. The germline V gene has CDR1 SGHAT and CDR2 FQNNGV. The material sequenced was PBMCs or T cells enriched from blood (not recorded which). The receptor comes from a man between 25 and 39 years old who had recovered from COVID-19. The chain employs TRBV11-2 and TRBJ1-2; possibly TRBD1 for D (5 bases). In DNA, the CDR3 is TGTGCCAGCAGCTTAGGTGGAGGGGCGAACTATGGCTACACCTTC. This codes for CASSLGGGANYGYTF.